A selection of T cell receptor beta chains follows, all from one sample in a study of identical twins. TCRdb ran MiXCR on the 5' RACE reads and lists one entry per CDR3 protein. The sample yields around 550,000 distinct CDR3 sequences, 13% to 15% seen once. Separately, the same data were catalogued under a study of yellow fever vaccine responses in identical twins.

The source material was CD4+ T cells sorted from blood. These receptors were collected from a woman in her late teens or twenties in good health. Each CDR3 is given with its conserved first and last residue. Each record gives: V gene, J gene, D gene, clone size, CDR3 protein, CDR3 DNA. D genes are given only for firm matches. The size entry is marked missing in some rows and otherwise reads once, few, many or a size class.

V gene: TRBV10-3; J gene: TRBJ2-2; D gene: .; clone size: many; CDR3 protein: CAISESPFEGAGELFF; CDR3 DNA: TGTGCCATCAGTGAGTCTCCATTTGAAGGGGCCGGGGAGCTGTTTTTT
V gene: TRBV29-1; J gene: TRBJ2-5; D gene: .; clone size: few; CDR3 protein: CSVGKGGYQETQYF; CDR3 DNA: TGCAGCGTTGGGAAGGGGGGATACCAAGAGACCCAGTACTTC
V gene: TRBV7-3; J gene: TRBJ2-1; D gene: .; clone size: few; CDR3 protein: CASSLSQANNEQFF; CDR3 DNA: TGTGCCAGCAGCTTGTCCCAAGCAAACAATGAGCAGTTCTTC
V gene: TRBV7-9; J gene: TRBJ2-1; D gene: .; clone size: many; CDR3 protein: CASSLFGYNEQFF; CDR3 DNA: TGTGCCAGCAGCTTATTCGGCTACAATGAGCAGTTCTTC
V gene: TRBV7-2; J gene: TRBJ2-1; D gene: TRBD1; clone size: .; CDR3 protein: CASSLNRGRNEQFF; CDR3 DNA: TGTGCCAGCAGCCTAAACAGGGGGCGGAATGAGCAGTTCTTC
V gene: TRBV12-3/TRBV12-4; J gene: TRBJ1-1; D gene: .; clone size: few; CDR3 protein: CASSGSRGNTEAFF; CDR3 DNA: TGTGCCAGCAGCGGAAGCAGGGGAAACACTGAAGCTTTCTTT
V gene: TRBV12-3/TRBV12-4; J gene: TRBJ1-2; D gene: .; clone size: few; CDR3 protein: CASSSLEASGYTF; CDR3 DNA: TGTGCCAGCAGTTCCTTAGAGGCCTCTGGCTACACCTTC
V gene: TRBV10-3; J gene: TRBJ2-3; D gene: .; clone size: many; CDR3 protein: CAISDPGVATQYF; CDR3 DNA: TGTGCCATCAGTGATCCAGGGGTGGCTACGCAGTATTTT
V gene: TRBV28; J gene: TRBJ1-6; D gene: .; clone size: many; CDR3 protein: CASSPQSNRASPLHF; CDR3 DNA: TGTGCCAGCAGTCCCCAATCGAACAGGGCTTCACCCCTCCACTTT
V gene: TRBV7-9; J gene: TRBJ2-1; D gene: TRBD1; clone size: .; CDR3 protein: CASSLQTRGQEFF; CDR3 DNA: TGTGCCAGCAGCCTCCAAACCAGGGGGCAGGAGTTCTTC
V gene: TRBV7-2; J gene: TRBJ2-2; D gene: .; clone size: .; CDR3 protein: CASPRELNTGELFF; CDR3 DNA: TGTGCCAGCCCCCGGGAGTTAAACACCGGGGAGCTGTTTTTT
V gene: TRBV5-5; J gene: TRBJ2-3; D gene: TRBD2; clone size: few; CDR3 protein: CASSFLSGSIGDTQYF; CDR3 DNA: TGTGCCAGCAGCTTTTTGAGCGGGAGCATTGGAGATACGCAGTATTTT
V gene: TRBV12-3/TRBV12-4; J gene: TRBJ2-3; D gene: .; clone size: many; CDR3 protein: CASSSSGVITDTQYF; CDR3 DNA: TGTGCCAGCAGTTCGAGTGGGGTAATCACAGATACGCAGTATTTT
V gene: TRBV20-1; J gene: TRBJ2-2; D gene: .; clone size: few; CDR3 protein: CSASIGGNTGELFF; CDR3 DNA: TGCAGTGCTAGTATAGGCGGGAACACCGGGGAGCTGTTTTTT
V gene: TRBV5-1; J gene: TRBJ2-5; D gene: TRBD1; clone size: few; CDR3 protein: CASSLGDRDTETQYF; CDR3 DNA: TGCGCCAGCAGCTTGGGGGACAGGGATACGGAGACCCAGTACTTC
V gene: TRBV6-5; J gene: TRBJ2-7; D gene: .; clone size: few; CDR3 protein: CASSYSMTDPTYEQYF; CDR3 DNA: TGTGCCAGCAGTTACTCGATGACAGATCCTACCTACGAGCAGTACTTC